This T cell receptor beta chain was documented in a study of T-cell memory formation after mild COVID-19. TCRdb fed the 5' RACE reads into MiXCR, producing one record per CDR3 protein. The top ten clones hold about 14% of a sample with 150,000 or so distinct CDR3 sequences, around 13% of them seen once. This clonotype was observed a few times. One end of the junction is discordant with germline, which a read error may explain. Germline values: CDR1 SGHKS, CDR2 YYEKEE (reference sequence). The length of the CDR3 is 14 residues. The clonotype comes from an adult woman who had mild COVID-19 (a few samples of this study predate the infection). Cell type and time point are not known. The rearrangement uses TRBV5-5 and TRBJ2-5; 8 positions match TRBD1. The sample comprised PBMCs or a T cell subset sorted from them (not recorded which). The CDR3: CVSSSWTGTETQYF. Written as DNA, the CDR3 is TGTGTCAGCAGCTCCTGGACAGGGACAGAGACCCAGTACTTC.